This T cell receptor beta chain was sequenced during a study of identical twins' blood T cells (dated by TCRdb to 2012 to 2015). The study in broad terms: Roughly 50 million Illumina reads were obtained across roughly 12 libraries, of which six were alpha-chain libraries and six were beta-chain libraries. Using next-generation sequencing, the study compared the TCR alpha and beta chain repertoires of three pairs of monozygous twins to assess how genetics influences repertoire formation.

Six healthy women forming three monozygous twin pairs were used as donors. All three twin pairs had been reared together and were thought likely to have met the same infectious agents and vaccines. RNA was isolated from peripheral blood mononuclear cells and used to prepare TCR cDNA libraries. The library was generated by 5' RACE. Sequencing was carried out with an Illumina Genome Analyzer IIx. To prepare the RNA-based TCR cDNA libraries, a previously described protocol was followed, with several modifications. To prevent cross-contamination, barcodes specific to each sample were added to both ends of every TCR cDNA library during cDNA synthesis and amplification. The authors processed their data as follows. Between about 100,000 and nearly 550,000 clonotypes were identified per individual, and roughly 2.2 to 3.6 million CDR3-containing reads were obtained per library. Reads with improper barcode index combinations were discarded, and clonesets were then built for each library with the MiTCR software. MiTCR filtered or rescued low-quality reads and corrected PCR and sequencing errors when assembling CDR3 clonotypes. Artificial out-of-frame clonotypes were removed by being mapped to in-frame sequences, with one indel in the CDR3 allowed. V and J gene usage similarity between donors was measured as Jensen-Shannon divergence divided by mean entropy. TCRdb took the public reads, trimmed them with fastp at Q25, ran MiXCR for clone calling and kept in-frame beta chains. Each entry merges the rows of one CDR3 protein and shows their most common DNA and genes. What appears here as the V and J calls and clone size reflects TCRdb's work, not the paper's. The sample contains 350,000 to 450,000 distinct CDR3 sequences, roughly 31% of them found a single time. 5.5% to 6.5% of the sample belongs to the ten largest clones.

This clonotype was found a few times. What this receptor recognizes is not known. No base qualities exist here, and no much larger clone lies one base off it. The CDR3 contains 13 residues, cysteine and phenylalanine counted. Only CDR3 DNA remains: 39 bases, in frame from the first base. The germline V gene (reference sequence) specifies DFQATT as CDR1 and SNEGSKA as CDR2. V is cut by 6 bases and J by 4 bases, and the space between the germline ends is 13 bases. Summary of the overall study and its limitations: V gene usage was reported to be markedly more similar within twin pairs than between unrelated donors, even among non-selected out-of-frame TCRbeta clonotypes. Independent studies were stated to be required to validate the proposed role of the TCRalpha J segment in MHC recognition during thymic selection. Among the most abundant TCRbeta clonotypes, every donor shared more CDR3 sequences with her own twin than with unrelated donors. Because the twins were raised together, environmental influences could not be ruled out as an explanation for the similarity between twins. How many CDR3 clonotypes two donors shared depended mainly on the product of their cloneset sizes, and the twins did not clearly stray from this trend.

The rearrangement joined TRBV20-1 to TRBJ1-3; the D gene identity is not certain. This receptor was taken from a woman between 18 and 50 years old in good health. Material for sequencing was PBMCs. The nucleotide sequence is TGCAGTGCCAACGACGGAAGGGGAAACACCATATATTTT. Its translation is CSANDGRGNTIYF.